This TCR beta chain was captured in a study of control samples from healthy donors and cancer patients. Sequencing used immunoSEQ multiplex PCR; TCRdb keeps in-frame clones, though not all of them. The sample records about 120,000 clones, about nine tenths being singletons. This CDR3 has 15 residues. Trimming pared 5 bases from V and 4 bases from J, leaving 14 bases between. The V gene's germline CDR1 is WSHSY and CDR2 SAAADI. The specimen was blood. This chain links TRBV10-2 with TRBJ2-2; tentative D call: TRBD2 (7 bases). This TCR was sampled from a man aged 40-50 years in good health. The CDR3 protein is CASSRSGEGTGELFF. DNA for the CDR3: TGCGCCAGCAGTCGCTCAGGGGAGGGCACCGGGGAGCTGTTTTTT.